The T cell receptor beta chain described here comes from a study of cytomegalovirus exposure and HLA in healthy donors. Whole-study findings and limits: In vitro, three CMV-associated chains proved specific for CMV antigens.

The PCR employed 60 Vbeta primers together with 13 Jbeta primers. Produced via immunoSEQ multiplex PCR; TCRdb's table is partial and in-frame only. The sample holds about 160,000 clones, about 79% seen once. CDR3 length: 14 residues. V was cut by 0 bases and J by 8 bases, with 11 bases left in between. The V gene's germline CDR1 is SGDLS and CDR2 YYNGEE. As regards this clone: The antigen is undetermined.

The sequenced material came from PBMCs. The V gene is TRBV9, the J gene TRBJ1-4; no definite D call. The TCR sequence derives from a woman aged 45-59 years in good health and CMV-seropositive. DNA of the CDR3: TGTGCCAGCAGCGTAGGTCCGGAGGGCGAAAAACTGTTTTTT. This sequence encodes CASSVGPEGEKLFF.